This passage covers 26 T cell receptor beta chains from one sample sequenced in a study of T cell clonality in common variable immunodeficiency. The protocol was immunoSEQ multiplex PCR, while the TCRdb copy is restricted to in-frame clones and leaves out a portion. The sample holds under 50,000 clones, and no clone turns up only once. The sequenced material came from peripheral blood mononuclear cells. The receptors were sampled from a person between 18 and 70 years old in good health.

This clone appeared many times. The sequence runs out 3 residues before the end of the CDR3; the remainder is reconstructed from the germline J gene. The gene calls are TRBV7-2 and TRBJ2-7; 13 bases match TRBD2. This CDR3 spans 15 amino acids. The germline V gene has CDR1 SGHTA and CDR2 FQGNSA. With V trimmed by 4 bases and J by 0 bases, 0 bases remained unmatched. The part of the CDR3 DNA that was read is TGTGCCAGCAGCTGGACTAGCGGGAGCTCCTACGAG. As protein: CASSWTSGSSYE. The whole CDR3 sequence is CASSWTSGSSYEQYF.

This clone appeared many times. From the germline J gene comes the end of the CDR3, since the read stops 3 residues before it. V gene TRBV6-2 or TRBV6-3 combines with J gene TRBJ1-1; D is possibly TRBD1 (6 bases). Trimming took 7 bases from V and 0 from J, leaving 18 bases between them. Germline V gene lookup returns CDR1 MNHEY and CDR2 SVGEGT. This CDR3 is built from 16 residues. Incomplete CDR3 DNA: TGTGCCAGCACCTACCCGCCGGACAGCCTGAACACTGAA. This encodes CASTYPPDSLNTE. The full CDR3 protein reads CASTYPPDSLNTEAFF.

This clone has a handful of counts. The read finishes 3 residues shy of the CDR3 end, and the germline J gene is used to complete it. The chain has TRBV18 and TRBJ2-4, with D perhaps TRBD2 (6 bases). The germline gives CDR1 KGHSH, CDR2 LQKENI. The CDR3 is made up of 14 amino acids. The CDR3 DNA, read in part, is TGTGCCAGCTCCCCTACCGGGACGGACTATGGT. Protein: CASSPTGTDYG. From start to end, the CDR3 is CASSPTGTDYGQYF. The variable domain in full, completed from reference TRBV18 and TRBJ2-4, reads NAGVMQNPRHLVRRRGQEARLRCSPMKGHSHVYWYRQLPEEGLKFMVYLQKENIIDESGMPKERFSAEFPKEGPSILRIQQVVRGDSAAYFCASSPTGTDYGQYFGAGTRLSVL.

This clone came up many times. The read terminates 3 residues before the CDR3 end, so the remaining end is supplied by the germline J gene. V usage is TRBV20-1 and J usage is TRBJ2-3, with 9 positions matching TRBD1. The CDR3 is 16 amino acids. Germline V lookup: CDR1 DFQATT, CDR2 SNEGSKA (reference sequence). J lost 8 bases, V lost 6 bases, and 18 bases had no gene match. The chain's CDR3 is CSAQTPGQGRRVTQYF. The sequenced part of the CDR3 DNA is TGCAGTGCCCAGACTCCAGGACAGGGGCGCAGGGTTACG.

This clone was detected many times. The CDR3 sequence: CASSELASGREETQYF. Incomplete CDR3 DNA: TGTGCCAGCAGTGAACTCGCTAGCGGGAGGGAAGAGACC. The chain has TRBV2 and TRBJ2-5; TRBD2 matches at 12 bases. The read gets to within 3 residues of the CDR3 end, and the germline J gene fills in the rest. The length of the CDR3 is 16 residues. Germline loops: CDR1 SNHLY, CDR2 FYNNEI. Trimming took 2 bases from V and 3 from J; bases not matched to a gene: 4.

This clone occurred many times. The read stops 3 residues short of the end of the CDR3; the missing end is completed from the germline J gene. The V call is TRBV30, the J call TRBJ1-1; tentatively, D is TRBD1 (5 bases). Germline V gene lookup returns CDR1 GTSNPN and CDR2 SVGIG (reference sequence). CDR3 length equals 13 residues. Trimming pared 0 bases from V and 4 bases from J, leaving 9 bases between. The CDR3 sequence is CAWSVGGSTEAFF. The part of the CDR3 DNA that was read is TGTGCCTGGAGTGTCGGGGGGAGCACTGAA.

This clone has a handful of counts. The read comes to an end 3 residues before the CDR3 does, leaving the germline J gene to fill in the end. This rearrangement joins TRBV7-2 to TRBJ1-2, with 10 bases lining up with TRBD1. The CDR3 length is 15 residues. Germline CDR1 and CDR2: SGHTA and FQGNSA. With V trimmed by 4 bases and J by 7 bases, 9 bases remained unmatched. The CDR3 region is CASSSWTGGRVGYTF. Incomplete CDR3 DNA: TGTGCCAGCAGCTCCTGGACAGGGGGGAGGGTTGGC.

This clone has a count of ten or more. The sequenced part of the CDR3 DNA is TGTGCCAGCAGCTTAAAACAGGGTCAGCCC. Translating it yields CASSLKQGQP. The CDR3 reads in full as CASSLKQGQPQHF. The chain is built from TRBV7-6 and TRBJ1-5, with TRBD1 as a possible D gene (6 bases). The read gets to within 3 residues of the CDR3 end, and the germline J gene fills in the rest. CDR3 length: 13 residues. V was pared by 2 bases and J by 6 bases, with 8 bases between. Germline V gene lookup returns CDR1 SGHVS and CDR2 FNYEAQ.

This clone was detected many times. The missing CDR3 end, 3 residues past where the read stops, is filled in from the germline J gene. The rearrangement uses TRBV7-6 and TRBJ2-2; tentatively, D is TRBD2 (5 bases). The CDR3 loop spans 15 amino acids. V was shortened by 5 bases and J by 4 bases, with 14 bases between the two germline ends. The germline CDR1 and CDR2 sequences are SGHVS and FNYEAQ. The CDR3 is CASSGSGLSTGELFF. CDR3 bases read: TGTGCCAGCAGCGGCTCGGGGTTATCCACCGGGGAG.

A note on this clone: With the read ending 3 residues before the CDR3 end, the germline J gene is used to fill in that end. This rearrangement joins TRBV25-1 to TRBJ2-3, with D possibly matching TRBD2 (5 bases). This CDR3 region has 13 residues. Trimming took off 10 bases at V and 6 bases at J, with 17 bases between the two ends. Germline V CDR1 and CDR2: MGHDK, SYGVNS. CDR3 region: CATKKTGLDTQYF. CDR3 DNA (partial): TGTGCCACCAAAAAGACTGGACTGGATACG.

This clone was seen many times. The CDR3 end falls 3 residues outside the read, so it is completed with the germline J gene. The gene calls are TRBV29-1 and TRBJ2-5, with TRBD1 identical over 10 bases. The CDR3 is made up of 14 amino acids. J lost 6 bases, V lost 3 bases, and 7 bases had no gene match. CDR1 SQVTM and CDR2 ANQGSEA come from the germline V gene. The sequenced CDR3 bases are TGCAGCGTTGAGACAGGGGGCGTAAGGCAGACC. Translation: CSVETGGVRQT. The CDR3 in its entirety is CSVETGGVRQTQYF.

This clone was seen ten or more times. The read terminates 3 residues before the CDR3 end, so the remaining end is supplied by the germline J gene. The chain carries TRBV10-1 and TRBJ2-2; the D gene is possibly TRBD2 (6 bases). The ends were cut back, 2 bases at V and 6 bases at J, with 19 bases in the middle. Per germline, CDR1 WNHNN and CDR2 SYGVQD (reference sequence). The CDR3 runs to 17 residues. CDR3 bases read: TGCGCCAGCAGTGAGGTGGGACTCCCATCGATGGCCGGGGAG. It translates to CASSEVGLPSMAGE. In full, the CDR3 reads CASSEVGLPSMAGELFF.

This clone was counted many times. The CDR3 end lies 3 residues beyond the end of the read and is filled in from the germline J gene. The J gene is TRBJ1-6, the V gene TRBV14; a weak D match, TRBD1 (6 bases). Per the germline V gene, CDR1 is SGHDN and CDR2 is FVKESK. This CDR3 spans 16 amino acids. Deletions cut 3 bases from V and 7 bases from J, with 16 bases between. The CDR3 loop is CASSHAYRVWNSPLHF. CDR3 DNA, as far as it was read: TGTGCCAGCAGCCACGCCTACAGGGTATGGAATTCACCC.

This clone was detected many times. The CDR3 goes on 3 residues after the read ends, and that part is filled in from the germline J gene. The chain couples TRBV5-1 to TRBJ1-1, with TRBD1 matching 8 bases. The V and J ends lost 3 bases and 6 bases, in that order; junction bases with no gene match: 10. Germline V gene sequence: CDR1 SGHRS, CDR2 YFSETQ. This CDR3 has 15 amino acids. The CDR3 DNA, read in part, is TGCGCCAGCAGCTCCCCGGACAGGGTTGGGGCTGAA. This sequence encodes CASSSPDRVGAE. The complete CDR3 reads CASSSPDRVGAEAFF.

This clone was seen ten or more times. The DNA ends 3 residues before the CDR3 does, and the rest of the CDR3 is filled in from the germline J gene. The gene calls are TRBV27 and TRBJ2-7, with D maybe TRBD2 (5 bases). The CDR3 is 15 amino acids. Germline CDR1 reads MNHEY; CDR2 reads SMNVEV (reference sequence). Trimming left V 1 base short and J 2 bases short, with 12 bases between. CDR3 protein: CASSLFERSPYEQYF. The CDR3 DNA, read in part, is TGTGCCAGCAGTTTATTCGAGCGGAGTCCCTACGAG.

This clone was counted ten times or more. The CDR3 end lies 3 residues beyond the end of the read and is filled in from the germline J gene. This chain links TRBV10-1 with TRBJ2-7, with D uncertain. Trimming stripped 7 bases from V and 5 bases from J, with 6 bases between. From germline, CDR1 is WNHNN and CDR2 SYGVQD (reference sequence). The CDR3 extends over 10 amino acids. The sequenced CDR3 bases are TGCGCCAGCACCCGGGACGAG. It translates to CASTRDE. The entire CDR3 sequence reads CASTRDEQYF.

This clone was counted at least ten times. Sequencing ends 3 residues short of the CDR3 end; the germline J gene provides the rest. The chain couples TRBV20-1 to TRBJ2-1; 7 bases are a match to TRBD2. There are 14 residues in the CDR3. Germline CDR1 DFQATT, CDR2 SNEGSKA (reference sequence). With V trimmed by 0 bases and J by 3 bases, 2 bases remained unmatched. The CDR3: CSARDTSDYNEQFF. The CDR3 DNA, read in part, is TGCAGTGCTAGAGATACTAGCGACTACAATGAG.

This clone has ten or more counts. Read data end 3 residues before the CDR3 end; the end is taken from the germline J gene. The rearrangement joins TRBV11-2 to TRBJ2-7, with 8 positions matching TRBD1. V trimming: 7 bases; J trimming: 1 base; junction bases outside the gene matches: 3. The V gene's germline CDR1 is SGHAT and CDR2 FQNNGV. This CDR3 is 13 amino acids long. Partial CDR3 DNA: TGTGCCAGCACTCGGGACAGGTCCTACGAG. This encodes CASTRDRSYE. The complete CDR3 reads CASTRDRSYEQYF. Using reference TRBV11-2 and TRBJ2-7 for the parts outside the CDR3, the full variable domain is EAGVAQSPRYKIIEKRQSVAFWCNPISGHATLYWYQQILGQGPKLLIQFQNNGVVDDSQLPKDRFSAERLKGVDSTLKIQPAKLEDSAVYLCASTRDRSYEQYFGPGTRLTVT.

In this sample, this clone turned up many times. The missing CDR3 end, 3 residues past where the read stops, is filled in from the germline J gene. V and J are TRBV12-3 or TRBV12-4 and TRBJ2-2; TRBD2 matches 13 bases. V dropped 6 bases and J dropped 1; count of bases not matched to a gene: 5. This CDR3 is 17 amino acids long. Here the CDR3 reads CASRSRTSGGNTGELFF. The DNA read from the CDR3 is TGTGCCAGCAGGTCCCGGACTAGCGGGGGGAACACCGGGGAG.

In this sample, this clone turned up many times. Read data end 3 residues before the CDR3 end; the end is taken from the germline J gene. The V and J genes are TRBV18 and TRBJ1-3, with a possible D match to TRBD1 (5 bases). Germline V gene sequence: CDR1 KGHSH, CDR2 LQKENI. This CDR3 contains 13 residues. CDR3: CASTQSGVTTIYF. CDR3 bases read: TGTGCCAGCACTCAGTCGGGGGTCACGACC.

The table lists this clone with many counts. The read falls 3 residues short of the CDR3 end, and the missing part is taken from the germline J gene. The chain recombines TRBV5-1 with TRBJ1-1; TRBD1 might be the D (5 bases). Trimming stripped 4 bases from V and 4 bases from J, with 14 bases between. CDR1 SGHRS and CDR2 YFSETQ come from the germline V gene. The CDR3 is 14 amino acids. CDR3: CASSLNQGGTEAFF. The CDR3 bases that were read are TGCGCCAGCAGCCTGAATCAGGGTGGCACTGAA.

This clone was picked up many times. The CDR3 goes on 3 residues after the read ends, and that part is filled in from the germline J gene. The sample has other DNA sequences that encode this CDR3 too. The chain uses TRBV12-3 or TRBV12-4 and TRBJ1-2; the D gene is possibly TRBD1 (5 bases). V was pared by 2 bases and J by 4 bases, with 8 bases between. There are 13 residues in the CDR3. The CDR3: CASSLTGGYGYTF. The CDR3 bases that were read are TGTGCCAGCAGTTTAACAGGCGGCTATGGC.

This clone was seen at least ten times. CDR3 sequence reads: CASSIPRDRGSGANVLTF. The sequenced CDR3 bases are TGTGCCAGTAGTATTCCCCGGGACAGGGGGTCTGGGGCCAACGTC. The chain couples TRBV19 to TRBJ2-6, with 11 bases aligning to TRBD1. Read sequence stops 3 residues before the CDR3 end, and the germline J gene provides the missing end. The CDR3 length is 18 residues. Germline CDR1 and CDR2: LNHDA and SQIVND (reference sequence). Trimming cost V 3 bases and J 1 base; bases outside gene matches: 5.

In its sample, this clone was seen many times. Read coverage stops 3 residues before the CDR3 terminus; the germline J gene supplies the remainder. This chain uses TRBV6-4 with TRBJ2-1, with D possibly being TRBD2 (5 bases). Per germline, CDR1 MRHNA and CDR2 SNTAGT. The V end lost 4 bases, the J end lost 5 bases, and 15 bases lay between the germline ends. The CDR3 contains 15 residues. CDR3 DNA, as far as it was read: TGTGCCAGCAGTGTCCACCCGGGGTCCAACAATGAG. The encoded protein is CASSVHPGSNNE. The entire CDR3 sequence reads CASSVHPGSNNEQFF.

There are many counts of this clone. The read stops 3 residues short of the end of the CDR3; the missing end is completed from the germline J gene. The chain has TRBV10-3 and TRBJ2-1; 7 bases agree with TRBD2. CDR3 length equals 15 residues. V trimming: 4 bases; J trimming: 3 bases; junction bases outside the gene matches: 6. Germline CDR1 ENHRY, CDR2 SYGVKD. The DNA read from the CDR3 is TGTGCCATCAGTGGGAGGCGGGGGAACTACAATGAG. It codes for CAISGRRGNYNE. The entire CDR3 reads CAISGRRGNYNEQFF.

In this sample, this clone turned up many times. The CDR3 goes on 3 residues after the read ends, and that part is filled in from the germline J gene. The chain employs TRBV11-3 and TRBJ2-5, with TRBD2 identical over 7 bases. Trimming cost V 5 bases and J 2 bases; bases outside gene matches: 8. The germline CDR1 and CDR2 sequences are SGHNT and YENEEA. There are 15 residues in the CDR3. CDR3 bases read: TGTGCCAGCAGCGATCGGGGGGTCCTTCAAGAGACC. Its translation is CASSDRGVLQET. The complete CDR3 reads CASSDRGVLQETQYF.